Presented here are 18 T cell receptor beta chains from one specimen sequenced in a study of shared clonotypes between healthy human individuals. TCRdb keeps only in-frame clones here, not all; method: immunoSEQ multiplex PCR. The sample gives approximately 2,000,000 clones, 85% to 95% of which show up once; 0.3% to 0.4% is in the top ten. The sequencing input was naive CD4+ T cells from PBMCs. Subset meaning: CD45RA+ positively selected. The receptors were sampled from a man in his late teens or twenties in good health. Some clones in this sample may be carry-over from other donors' samples.

About this clone: Within the sample, other DNA sequences also encode this same CDR3. The chain links TRBV6-5 to TRBJ1-4; a weak D match, TRBD1 (6 bases). Trimming shortened V by 5 bases and J by 7 bases, and 14 bases separated the two germline ends. Germline values: CDR1 MNHEY, CDR2 SVGAGI. CDR3 length equals 14 residues. CDR3 nucleotide sequence: TGTGCCAGCAGTCTACAGGGTAGGGGTGAAAAACTGTTTTTT. This translates into CASSLQGRGEKLFF.

The rearrangement joins TRBV7-9 to TRBJ2-4; unclear D gene. Germline V CDR1 and CDR2: SEHNR, FQNEAQ (reference sequence). The CDR3 extends over 16 amino acids. V was clipped by 5 bases and J by 0 bases, with 14 bases between them. The CDR3: CASSPRASSAKNIQYF. The CDR3, as DNA: TGTGCCAGCAGCCCCCGGGCCAGCTCAGCCAAAAACATTCAGTACTTC.

The chain has TRBV9 and TRBJ2-7; D possibly corresponds to TRBD2 (6 bases). The CDR3 covers 13 residues. Trimming stripped 4 bases from V and 6 bases from J, with 14 bases between. Germline values: CDR1 SGDLS, CDR2 YYNGEE. The CDR3 nucleotides are TGTGCCAGCAGCCCCCGGTCCGGGGGCGAGCAGTACTTC. Its protein product is CASSPRSGGEQYF.

The chain couples TRBV27 to TRBJ2-1; TRBD2 matches 8 bases. CDR3 length: 15 amino acids. Losses at the gene ends were 10 bases for V and 5 bases for J; bases not matched to a gene: 13. The germline CDR1 and CDR2 sequences are MNHEY and SMNVEV (reference sequence). The CDR3 nucleotides are TGTGCCACCAGAACACTAGCGGAGATTAACAATGAGCAGTTCTTC. It specifies CATRTLAEINNEQFF.

The chain couples TRBV2 to TRBJ1-2; D not resolved. V lost 6 bases to trimming and J lost 4 bases, with 18 bases between them. This CDR3 is 15 amino acids long. Germline V lookup: CDR1 SNHLY, CDR2 FYNNEI. The DNA for the CDR3 is TGTGCCAGCAGGGCAGACGGAAACTTCCCCTATGGCTACACCTTC. It specifies CASRADGNFPYGYTF.

The chain recombines TRBV5-1 with TRBJ2-1; 11 bases agree with TRBD2. This CDR3 region has 16 residues. From germline, CDR1 is SGHRS and CDR2 YFSETQ. With V trimmed by 4 bases and J by 9 bases, 12 bases remained unmatched. Written as DNA, the CDR3 is TGCGCCAGCAGCCCTTTCGGGACTAGCGGAAACGGTGAGCAGTTCTTC. It is translated as CASSPFGTSGNGEQFF.

The chain has TRBV30 and TRBJ2-3; TRBD2 might be the D (5 bases). The germline V and J ends were trimmed by 1 base and 3 bases, with 14 bases remaining between them. CDR3 size: 15 residues. CDR1 is GTSNPN, CDR2 SVGIG, per germline (reference sequence). CDR3 nucleotide sequence: TGTGCCTGGAGTGGTGGAGGACGGGGAACAGATACGCAGTATTTT. This translates into CAWSGGGRGTDTQYF.

This clone came up once. The CDR3: CASSSTRGDRAGAFEQYF. Here the CDR3 DNA reads TGTGCCAGCAGCTCAACCCGGGGGGATCGAGCGGGAGCTTTCGAGCAGTACTTC. The J gene is TRBJ2-7, the V gene TRBV11-2; 8 nucleotides match TRBD2. Trimming took 4 bases from V and 6 from J; bases not matched to a gene: 20. Germline CDR1 and CDR2: SGHAT and FQNNGV. CDR3 length: 18 residues.

V and J are TRBV29-1 and TRBJ2-5, with D maybe TRBD2 (7 bases). CDR1 is SQVTM, CDR2 ANQGSEA, per germline. The CDR3 consists of 12 residues. With 7 bases removed from V and 6 bases from J, the gap between germline ends came to 15 bases. The CDR3 DNA sequence: TGCAGCGCCGCTGCGGGGGCGAAGACCCAGTACTTC. Translated, it gives CSAAAGAKTQYF. The whole variable domain, filled in from reference TRBV29-1 and TRBJ2-5, reads SAVISQKPSRDICQRGTSLTIQCQVDSQVTMMFWYRQQPGQSLTLIATANQGSEATYESGFVIDKFPISRPNLTFSTLTVSNMSPEDSSIYLCSAAAGAKTQYFGPGTRLLVL.

Notes on this clone: At the DNA level, this CDR3 is encoded by other sequences in the same sample as well. The chain employs TRBV28 and TRBJ2-7, with D perhaps TRBD1 (5 bases). This CDR3 contains 13 residues. The germline CDR1 and CDR2 sequences are MDHEN and SYDVKM. V lost 5 bases, J lost 1 base, and 9 bases lay in between. CDR3 nucleotide sequence: TGTGCCAGCAGTCAGGGTACGTCCTACGAGCAGTACTTC. Its protein product is CASSQGTSYEQYF.

About this clone: Within the sample, other DNA sequences also encode this same CDR3. The chain combines TRBV19 with TRBJ1-5, with 8 bases matching TRBD1. Germline values: CDR1 LNHDA, CDR2 SQIVND (reference sequence). The CDR3 has 14 amino acids. V shed 4 bases and J 4 bases; nucleotides not matched to a gene: 3. Here the CDR3 DNA reads TGTGCCAGTAGTACAACAGGGGGTAATCAGCCCCAGCATTTT. It codes for CASSTTGGNQPQHF. The full variable domain, rest sourced from reference TRBV19 and TRBJ1-5, is DGGITQSPKYLFRKEGQNVTLSCEQNLNHDAMYWYRQDPGQGLRLIYYSQIVNDFQKGDIAEGYSVSREKKESFPLTVTSAQKNPTAFYLCASSTTGGNQPQHFGDGTRLSIL.

This sequence joins TRBV5-4 and TRBJ2-1; the match to TRBD2 covers 13 bases. The germline V gene encodes CDR1 SGHNT and CDR2 YYREEE (reference sequence). This CDR3 spans 15 amino acids. V gave up 4 bases and J gave up 6 bases; unmatched junction bases: 4. CDR3 residues: CASSPRTSGSNEQFF. CDR3 DNA: TGTGCCAGCAGCCCTCGGACTAGCGGGAGCAATGAGCAGTTCTTC.

Note on this clone: In the same sample, other DNA sequences code for this CDR3. This sequence joins TRBV11-3 and TRBJ2-5; 9 bases map to TRBD1. The ends lost 4 bases at V and 3 bases at J; junction bases unmatched: 3. CDR1 SGHNT and CDR2 YENEEA come from the germline V gene. There are 14 residues in the CDR3. The CDR3 region is CASSSRTGEETQYF. CDR3 nucleotides: TGTGCCAGCAGCTCGCGGACAGGGGAAGAGACCCAGTACTTC.

This chain joins TRBV5-5 and TRBJ2-2; no firm D call. Germline values: CDR1 SGHKS, CDR2 YYEKEE (reference sequence). The germline V and J ends were trimmed by 0 bases and 0 bases, with 12 bases remaining between them. The CDR3 is made up of 17 amino acids. For the CDR3, the DNA is TGTGCCAGCAGCTTGGAGGGTACAGCCGCGAACACCGGGGAGCTGTTTTTT. Protein sequence: CASSLEGTAANTGELFF.

This clone was seen a handful of times. The gene calls are TRBV7-9 and TRBJ1-2, with D unresolved. Looked up from germline, CDR1 is SEHNR and CDR2 is FQNEAQ (reference sequence). V dropped 5 bases and J dropped 0 bases, with 10 bases sitting between them. The CDR3 runs 14 residues. The CDR3 reads CASSRSGTNYGYTF. CDR3 coding DNA: TGTGCCAGCAGCCGTTCCGGGACTAACTATGGCTACACCTTC.

The DNA for the CDR3 is TGTGCCAGCAGTTTATCTTACAGGGTGGAGCGGGAGGTTACCTACGAGCAGTACTTC. The encoded protein is CASSLSYRVEREVTYEQYF. The chain employs TRBV28 and TRBJ2-7; 9 bases align to TRBD2. The CDR3 spans 19 residues. The junction had 15 bases not matched to a gene; V was cut back by 1 base and J by 2 bases. Germline V gene data show CDR1 as MDHEN and CDR2 as SYDVKM.

The rearrangement uses TRBV5-1 and TRBJ2-5; TRBD2 is a possible D gene (5 bases). This CDR3 has 15 residues. Germline values: CDR1 SGHRS, CDR2 YFSETQ. V was cut by 3 bases and J by 1 base, with 13 bases left in between. In DNA, the CDR3 is TGCGCCAGCAGCTCCGTACCGGGGAGCCAAGAGACCCAGTACTTC. It yields the protein CASSSVPGSQETQYF.

CDR3 region: CASSYERTGLYEQYF. The DNA for the CDR3 is TGTGCCAGCAGTTACGAACGGACAGGACTTTACGAGCAGTACTTC. The chain recombines TRBV6-6 with TRBJ2-7, with 7 nucleotides matching TRBD1. Germline CDR1 MNHNY, CDR2 SVGAGI (reference sequence). The length of the CDR3 is 15 residues. Unmatched junction bases numbered 8, after V lost 2 bases and J lost 4 bases.